Described below is a single T cell receptor beta chain sequence and its context. Its matching antigen is unknown. This specimen comes from a study of T cells after yellow fever vaccination. A universal primer site and UMIs were added as TCR cDNA was made by 5'RACE template switching. TCRdb reanalysed the 5' RACE reads using MiXCR and keeps one entry per CDR3 protein. The repertoire holds some 220,000 distinct CDR3 sequences, with roughly 3% as singletons. Trimming cost V 4 bases and J 5 bases; bases outside gene matches: 9. This CDR3 spans 14 amino acids. CDR1 and CDR2 (germline): SGHKS, YYEKEE (reference sequence). Study-wide findings and caveats: A small share of clonotypes appeared in both CD4 and CD8 compartments. Subsequent booster samples again held most clones from primary vaccination (around 96% CD4, about 90% CD8). Weaker, the secondary response had a peak occurring faster, on day 5 versus 15.

The chain recombines TRBV5-5 with TRBJ2-7; 7 nucleotides match TRBD1. This clonotype was obtained from a man younger than 35 who received the YFV17D yellow fever vaccine. Material: CD4+ T cells sorted from PBMCs, obtained 10 days after the yellow fever booster vaccination. DNA for the CDR3: TGTGCCAGCAGCCGCCGGCAGGGGGTCAACGAGCAGTACTTC. Translating it yields CASSRRQGVNEQYF. Drawing the rest from reference TRBV5-5 and TRBJ2-7, the complete variable domain is DAGVTQSPTHLIKTRGQQVTLRCSPISGHKSVSWYQQVLGQGPQFIFQYYEKEERGRGNFPDRFSARQFPNYSSELNVNALLLGDSALYLCASSRRQGVNEQYFGPGTRLTVT.